The sample holds one count of the clone carrying this T cell receptor (beta chain). What it binds is not known. CDR1 and CDR2 from the germline V gene are DFQATT and SNEGSKA (reference sequence). V lost 8 bases and J 3 bases, leaving 17 bases between the germline ends. This CDR3 comprises 14 residues. This entry is derived from a study of blood T cells in healthy people across ages. A second PCR, run for about 7 to 11 cycles, used a sample-barcoded 5' primer plus a J-beta primer mix. TCRdb used MiXCR to reprocess the 5' RACE reads, holding one entry per CDR3 protein. The sample lists some 1.7 million distinct CDR3 sequences; 28% were seen once. Ranging in age from about 6 to 100, the donors were healthy Caucasian individuals from Russia. Study-level findings and limits: The fall in TCR beta diversity per million T cells was roughly linear with age. Total diversity from one million sequenced T cells was likely underestimated. Both higher diversity and more naive CD4+ cells marked long-lived donors when set against aged donors.

The V gene is TRBV20-1, the J gene TRBJ2-1; no reliable D call. This TCR was sampled from a woman aged 30 to 39 in good health. Sequencing was performed on blood. The CDR3 DNA follows: TGCAGTTCATTCCGGGCCCAGTTCTACAATGAGCAGTTCTTC. It translates to CSSFRAQFYNEQFF.